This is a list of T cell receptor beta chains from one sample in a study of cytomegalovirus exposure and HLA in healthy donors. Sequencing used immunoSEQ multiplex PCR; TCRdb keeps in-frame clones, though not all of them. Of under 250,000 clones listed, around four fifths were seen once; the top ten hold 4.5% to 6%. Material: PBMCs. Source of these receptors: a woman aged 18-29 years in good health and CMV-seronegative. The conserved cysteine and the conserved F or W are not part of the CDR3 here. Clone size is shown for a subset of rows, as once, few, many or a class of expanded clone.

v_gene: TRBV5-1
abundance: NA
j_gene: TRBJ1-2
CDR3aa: ASSLPGTGYT

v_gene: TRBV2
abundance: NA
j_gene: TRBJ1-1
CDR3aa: ASSGQVMNTEAF

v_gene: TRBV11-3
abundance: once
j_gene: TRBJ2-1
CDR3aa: ASSLEVNEQF

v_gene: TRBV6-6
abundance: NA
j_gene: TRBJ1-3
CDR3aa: ASSLFLSGNTIY

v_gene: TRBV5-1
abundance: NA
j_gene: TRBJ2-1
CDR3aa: ASSYSSTTF

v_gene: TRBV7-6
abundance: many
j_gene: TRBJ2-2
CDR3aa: ASSRQGSNTGELF

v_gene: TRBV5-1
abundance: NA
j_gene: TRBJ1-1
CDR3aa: ASTTTGNTEAF

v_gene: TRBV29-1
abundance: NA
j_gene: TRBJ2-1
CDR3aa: SAGDFTYNEQF

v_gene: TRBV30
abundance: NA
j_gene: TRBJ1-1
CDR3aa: AWSVNWTRNTEAF

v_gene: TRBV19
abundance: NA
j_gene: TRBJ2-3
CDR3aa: ASSVIGGTDTQY

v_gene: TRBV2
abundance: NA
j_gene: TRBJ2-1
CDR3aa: ASSLGLAGGDEQF

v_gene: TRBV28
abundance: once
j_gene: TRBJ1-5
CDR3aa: ASVRAFNQPQH

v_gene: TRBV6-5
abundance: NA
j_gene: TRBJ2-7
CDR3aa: ASSYLITGEEQY

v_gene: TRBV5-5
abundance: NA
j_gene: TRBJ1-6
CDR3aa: ASSSSLSPLH

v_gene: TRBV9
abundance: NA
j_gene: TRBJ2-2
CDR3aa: ASSAGRDTGELF

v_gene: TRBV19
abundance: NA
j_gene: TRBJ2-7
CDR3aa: ASSVTIGSYYEQY

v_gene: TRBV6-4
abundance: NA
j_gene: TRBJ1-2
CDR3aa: ASDPGTDAYGYT

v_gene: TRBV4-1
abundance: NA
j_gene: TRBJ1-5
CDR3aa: ASSQVPTDRNQPQH

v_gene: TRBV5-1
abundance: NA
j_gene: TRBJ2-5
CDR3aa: ASTDSIQETQY

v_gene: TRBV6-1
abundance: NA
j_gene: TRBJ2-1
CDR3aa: ASSVLEGEQF

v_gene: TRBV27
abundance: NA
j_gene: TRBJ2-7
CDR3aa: ASSPGHPSSEQY

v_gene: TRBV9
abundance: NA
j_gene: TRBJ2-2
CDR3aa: ASSGTGLGTGELF

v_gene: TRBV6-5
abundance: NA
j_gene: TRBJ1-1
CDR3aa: ASRTGNAEAF

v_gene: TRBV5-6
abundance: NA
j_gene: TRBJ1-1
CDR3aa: ASSSQSRANTEAF

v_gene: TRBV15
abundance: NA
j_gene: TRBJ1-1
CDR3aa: ATSPGGVGFMNTEAF

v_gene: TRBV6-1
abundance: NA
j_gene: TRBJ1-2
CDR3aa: ATSRGYYGYT

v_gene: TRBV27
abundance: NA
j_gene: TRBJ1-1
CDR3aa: ASSLRMNTEAF

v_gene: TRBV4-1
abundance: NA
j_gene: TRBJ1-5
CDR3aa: ASSQGDRVNQPQH

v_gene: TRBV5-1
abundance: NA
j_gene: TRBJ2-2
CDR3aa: ASSPPGRGVTGELF

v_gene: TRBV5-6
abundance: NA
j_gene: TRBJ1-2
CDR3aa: ASSLGGNSANYGYT

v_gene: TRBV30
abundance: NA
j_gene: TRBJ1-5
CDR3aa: ACSFGADRFSNQPQH

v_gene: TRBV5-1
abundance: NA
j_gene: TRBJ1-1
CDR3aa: ASSPAGRGDTEAF

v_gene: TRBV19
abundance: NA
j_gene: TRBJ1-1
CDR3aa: ASSEGGLMNTEAF

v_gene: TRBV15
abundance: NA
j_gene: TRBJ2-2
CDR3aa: ATSREVSGELF

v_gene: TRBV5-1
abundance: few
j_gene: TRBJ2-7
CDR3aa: ASSLAWSDEQY

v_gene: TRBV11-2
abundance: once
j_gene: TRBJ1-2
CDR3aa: ASSPRTEKGNYGYT

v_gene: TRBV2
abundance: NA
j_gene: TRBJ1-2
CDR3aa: ASSEPGTVYGYT